A selection of T cell receptor beta chains follows, all from one sample in a study of blood T cell repertoires in COVID-19. The table came from immunoSEQ multiplex PCR; TCRdb's copy has only in-frame clones and leaves some out. Among approximately 150,000 clones listed, under 80% were seen once. Material for sequencing was peripheral blood. The receptors were gathered from a man between 60 and 75 years old with acute or convalescent COVID-19. The CDR3 runs from the conserved cysteine through the conserved F or W. The order of the fields is V gene, clone size, J gene, D gene, CDR3 DNA, CDR3 protein. D genes are given only for firm matches. Rows give clone size only sometimes, using once, few, many, or a class for an expanded clone.

v_call: TRBV7-9; clone_size: -; j_call: TRBJ2-1; d_call: -; cdr3_nt: TGTGCCAGCCAGTCAGGGGCGCGGGCTGAGCAGTTCTTC; cdr3_aa: CASQSGARAEQFF
v_call: TRBV18; clone_size: -; j_call: TRBJ2-5; d_call: -; cdr3_nt: TGTGCCAGCGCCCCTATGGAGGGCGGCGGGGAGACCCAGTACTTC; cdr3_aa: CASAPMEGGGETQYF
v_call: TRBV5-4; clone_size: -; j_call: TRBJ2-7; d_call: -; cdr3_nt: TGTGCCAGCAGCTCTGGACAGACGAGCTCCTACGAGCAGTACTTC; cdr3_aa: CASSSGQTSSYEQYF
v_call: TRBV6-5; clone_size: -; j_call: TRBJ2-6; d_call: -; cdr3_nt: TGTGCCAGCAGTTACCACCTAACCGGGGCCAACGTCCTGACTTTC; cdr3_aa: CASSYHLTGANVLTF
v_call: TRBV11-2; clone_size: few; j_call: TRBJ1-2; d_call: TRBD1; cdr3_nt: TGTGCCAGCAGCTCTGACAGGGGCCCAAGCTACACCTTC; cdr3_aa: CASSSDRGPSYTF
v_call: TRBV7-8; clone_size: once; j_call: TRBJ1-1; d_call: -; cdr3_nt: TGTGCCAGCAGCTTAGCGCCGGTGAACACTGAAGCTTTCTTT; cdr3_aa: CASSLAPVNTEAFF
v_call: TRBV5-6; clone_size: -; j_call: TRBJ2-2; d_call: -; cdr3_nt: TGTGCCAGCAGCCTCGGGACTTACACCGGGGAGCTGTTTTTT; cdr3_aa: CASSLGTYTGELFF
v_call: TRBV18; clone_size: few; j_call: TRBJ2-7; d_call: -; cdr3_nt: TGTGCCAGCCCAGGGCGTCAGGGCCACGAGCAGTACTTC; cdr3_aa: CASPGRQGHEQYF
v_call: TRBV27; clone_size: once; j_call: TRBJ2-7; d_call: TRBD1; cdr3_nt: TGTGCCAGCAGTTCCTCCGCCTTGCGACAGGGGGTTGGGTTGGAGCAGTACTTC; cdr3_aa: CASSSSALRQGVGLEQYF
v_call: TRBV15; clone_size: -; j_call: TRBJ1-5; d_call: -; cdr3_nt: TGTGCCACCAGCAGAGACGGAGATAGCAATCAGCCCCAGCATTTT; cdr3_aa: CATSRDGDSNQPQHF
v_call: TRBV19; clone_size: -; j_call: TRBJ2-7; d_call: -; cdr3_nt: TGTGCCAGTTCACAGGGCGACGAGCAGTACTTC; cdr3_aa: CASSQGDEQYF
v_call: TRBV11-2; clone_size: few; j_call: TRBJ2-7; d_call: -; cdr3_nt: TGTGCCAGCAGCTTAGTGCTTTTAGGGGGAAACGAGCAGTACTTC; cdr3_aa: CASSLVLLGGNEQYF
v_call: TRBV5-1; clone_size: -; j_call: TRBJ2-1; d_call: TRBD2; cdr3_nt: TGCGCCAGCAGCGCGGGGGGGAGCGCCCTATCCTACAATGAGCAGTTCTTC; cdr3_aa: CASSAGGSALSYNEQFF
v_call: TRBV19; clone_size: -; j_call: TRBJ2-1; d_call: -; cdr3_nt: TGTGCCAGTAGTACCCACTCCAATGAGCAGTTCTTC; cdr3_aa: CASSTHSNEQFF
v_call: TRBV6-5; clone_size: -; j_call: TRBJ2-7; d_call: TRBD1; cdr3_nt: TGTGCCAGCAGTTACGATCGTGGACAGGGGGGGTCGGTGCAGTACTTC; cdr3_aa: CASSYDRGQGGSVQYF
v_call: TRBV5-1; clone_size: -; j_call: TRBJ1-6; d_call: -; cdr3_nt: TGCGCCAGCAGACTGGTAGGAGGCCAGAGTTCACCCCTCCACTTT; cdr3_aa: CASRLVGGQSSPLHF
v_call: TRBV6-1; clone_size: -; j_call: TRBJ2-7; d_call: TRBD1; cdr3_nt: TGTGCCAGCAGTGAAGCGCTATGGAGGGACAGGGAGTGGTACGAGCAGTACTTC; cdr3_aa: CASSEALWRDREWYEQYF
v_call: TRBV24-1; clone_size: -; j_call: TRBJ2-1; d_call: TRBD2; cdr3_nt: TGTGCCACGAGTAGGGGACTAGCGGGTAACTCCTACAATGAGCAGTTCTTC; cdr3_aa: CATSRGLAGNSYNEQFF
v_call: TRBV5-6; clone_size: -; j_call: TRBJ2-2; d_call: -; cdr3_nt: TGTGCCAGCGAGATCGACAGGACCGGGGAGCTGTTTTTT; cdr3_aa: CASEIDRTGELFF
v_call: TRBV7-9; clone_size: once; j_call: TRBJ2-7; d_call: -; cdr3_nt: TGTGCCAGCAGCTCAGGGGCCCCAGCCGAGCAGTACTTC; cdr3_aa: CASSSGAPAEQYF
v_call: TRBV2; clone_size: once; j_call: TRBJ2-2; d_call: -; cdr3_nt: TGTGCCATTACGACAGGCTCTGCGAACACCGGGGAGCTGTTTTTT; cdr3_aa: CAITTGSANTGELFF
v_call: TRBV6-5; clone_size: -; j_call: TRBJ1-5; d_call: TRBD1; cdr3_nt: TGTGCCAGCAGCCTGGGGACAGGGAGCAATCAGCCCCAGCATTTT; cdr3_aa: CASSLGTGSNQPQHF
v_call: TRBV3-1/TRBV3-2; clone_size: -; j_call: TRBJ1-2; d_call: -; cdr3_nt: TGTGCCAGCAGCCAAGATAGGACGAGGGGGACCTATGGCTACACCTTC; cdr3_aa: CASSQDRTRGTYGYTF
v_call: TRBV19; clone_size: few; j_call: TRBJ1-2; d_call: -; cdr3_nt: TGTGCCAGTAGTCAACCCTCATTCCTAAACTATGGCTACACCTTC; cdr3_aa: CASSQPSFLNYGYTF
v_call: TRBV3-1/TRBV3-2; clone_size: -; j_call: TRBJ2-4; d_call: TRBD2; cdr3_nt: TGTGCCAGCAGCCAAGGAGGGAATAGCGGGAGTTACTTC; cdr3_aa: CASSQGGNSGSYF
v_call: TRBV5-1; clone_size: once; j_call: TRBJ2-3; d_call: TRBD1; cdr3_nt: TGCGCCAGCAGCCGTACAGGGGATTTAGGCACAGATACGCAGTATTTT; cdr3_aa: CASSRTGDLGTDTQYF
v_call: TRBV2; clone_size: -; j_call: TRBJ2-7; d_call: TRBD1; cdr3_nt: TGTGCCAGCAGTGCTGGACAGGGGGAGGAGGAGCAGTACTTC; cdr3_aa: CASSAGQGEEEQYF
v_call: TRBV19; clone_size: -; j_call: TRBJ1-2; d_call: TRBD1; cdr3_nt: TGTGCCAGTAGTACAGGGGGACAGTACTATGGCTACACCTTC; cdr3_aa: CASSTGGQYYGYTF
v_call: TRBV29-1; clone_size: -; j_call: TRBJ2-1; d_call: -; cdr3_nt: TGCAGCGTTGCCAGTGTGACCTACAATGAGCAGTTCTTC; cdr3_aa: CSVASVTYNEQFF
v_call: TRBV7-6; clone_size: few; j_call: TRBJ2-1; d_call: TRBD1; cdr3_nt: TGTGCCAGCAGCTTACGCGCGGGACAGGGGAGTTTCAATGAGCAGTTCTTC; cdr3_aa: CASSLRAGQGSFNEQFF
v_call: TRBV10-1; clone_size: -; j_call: TRBJ2-7; d_call: TRBD1; cdr3_nt: TGCGCCAGCAGTGCTTGGGACAGCTACGAGCAGTACTTC; cdr3_aa: CASSAWDSYEQYF
v_call: TRBV19; clone_size: once; j_call: TRBJ2-7; d_call: -; cdr3_nt: TGTGCCAGTAGTATAAATGGGGGGATAGCCTACGAGCAGTACTTC; cdr3_aa: CASSINGGIAYEQYF
v_call: TRBV7-2; clone_size: -; j_call: TRBJ2-2; d_call: -; cdr3_nt: TGTGCCAGCAGACCGGGAGTACACACCGGGGAGCTGTTTTTT; cdr3_aa: CASRPGVHTGELFF
v_call: TRBV10-1; clone_size: few; j_call: TRBJ2-1; d_call: TRBD2; cdr3_nt: TGCGCCAGCAGTCCCGGGACTAGCGGGAGGTCACCCTACAATGAGCAGTTCTTC; cdr3_aa: CASSPGTSGRSPYNEQFF
v_call: TRBV19; clone_size: -; j_call: TRBJ1-1; d_call: -; cdr3_nt: TGTGCCAGTAGTATAGGAGCGGGGTCCCGCACTGAAGCTTTCTTT; cdr3_aa: CASSIGAGSRTEAFF
v_call: TRBV6-5; clone_size: -; j_call: TRBJ1-1; d_call: TRBD1; cdr3_nt: TGTGCCAGCAGTTCCGGACAGGGAAGAACTGAAGCTTTCTTT; cdr3_aa: CASSSGQGRTEAFF
v_call: TRBV5-8; clone_size: -; j_call: TRBJ1-5; d_call: -; cdr3_nt: TGTGCCAGCAGCTTGCCGCGACAGAGTTCTAGCAATCAGCCCCAGCATTTT; cdr3_aa: CASSLPRQSSSNQPQHF
v_call: TRBV7-9; clone_size: once; j_call: TRBJ2-7; d_call: TRBD2; cdr3_nt: TGTGCCAGCAGCTCGGCCTTGGTCGTTTATAGCGGGGGGTTAAACGAGCAGTACTTC; cdr3_aa: CASSSALVVYSGGLNEQYF
v_call: TRBV19; clone_size: -; j_call: TRBJ2-7; d_call: -; cdr3_nt: TGTGCCAGTAGTATAGGTGACAAGGCCTACGAGCAGTACTTC; cdr3_aa: CASSIGDKAYEQYF
v_call: TRBV18; clone_size: -; j_call: TRBJ1-5; d_call: -; cdr3_nt: TGTGCCAGCTCACCTCCAGGGCCCAATCAGCCCCAGCATTTT; cdr3_aa: CASSPPGPNQPQHF
v_call: TRBV7-8; clone_size: -; j_call: TRBJ1-2; d_call: -; cdr3_nt: TGTGCCAGCAGCCCAGAAGGGAGATTCTATGGCTACACCTTC; cdr3_aa: CASSPEGRFYGYTF
v_call: TRBV3-1/TRBV3-2; clone_size: -; j_call: TRBJ2-1; d_call: TRBD2; cdr3_nt: TGTGCCAGCAGACGACGAGGGGGTGTAGCGGGAGCGGGTGAGCAGTTCTTC; cdr3_aa: CASRRRGGVAGAGEQFF
v_call: TRBV7-9; clone_size: few; j_call: TRBJ1-6; d_call: TRBD1; cdr3_nt: TGTGCCAGCAGCAGAGGGACAGGGAAATTGTCACCCCTCCACTTT; cdr3_aa: CASSRGTGKLSPLHF
v_call: TRBV10-1; clone_size: -; j_call: TRBJ2-5; d_call: -; cdr3_nt: TGCGCCAGCAGTGAAGGGACTGCTTCGGAAGAGACCCAGTACTTC; cdr3_aa: CASSEGTASEETQYF
v_call: TRBV2; clone_size: -; j_call: TRBJ2-3; d_call: -; cdr3_nt: TGTGCCAGCAGGCCCCCTGGGGCGGGAAGCACAGATACGCAGTATTTT; cdr3_aa: CASRPPGAGSTDTQYF
v_call: TRBV29-1; clone_size: -; j_call: TRBJ2-7; d_call: -; cdr3_nt: TGCAGCGTTGTTGCGAACTCCTACGAGCAGTACTTC; cdr3_aa: CSVVANSYEQYF
v_call: TRBV14; clone_size: -; j_call: TRBJ2-3; d_call: -; cdr3_nt: TGTGCCAGCAGCCAAGATGGGGTAGCGGCAGATACGCAGTATTTT; cdr3_aa: CASSQDGVAADTQYF
v_call: TRBV30; clone_size: -; j_call: TRBJ2-3; d_call: TRBD2; cdr3_nt: TGTGCCTGGAGGACTAGCGGTCAGCAGTATTTT; cdr3_aa: CAWRTSGQQYF
v_call: TRBV5-1; clone_size: -; j_call: TRBJ1-5; d_call: -; cdr3_nt: TGCGCCAGCAGCTTGTGGTCCGGCGGGGGGCCCCAGCATTTT; cdr3_aa: CASSLWSGGGPQHF
v_call: TRBV4-1; clone_size: -; j_call: TRBJ2-1; d_call: -; cdr3_nt: TGCGCCAGCAGCCAACCGGGGGTGGAGCAGTTCTTC; cdr3_aa: CASSQPGVEQFF
v_call: TRBV2; clone_size: -; j_call: TRBJ2-5; d_call: TRBD1; cdr3_nt: TGTGCCAGCAGTGACAACAGGGGGTACCAAGAGACCCAGTACTTC; cdr3_aa: CASSDNRGYQETQYF
v_call: TRBV28; clone_size: once; j_call: TRBJ2-7; d_call: -; cdr3_nt: TGTGCCAGCAGTTTATCTGGGGGGATCTACGAGCAGTACTTC; cdr3_aa: CASSLSGGIYEQYF
v_call: TRBV10-3; clone_size: -; j_call: TRBJ2-7; d_call: TRBD1; cdr3_nt: TGTGCCATGCAATCGGGACAGGGAGGGGACGAGCAGTACTTC; cdr3_aa: CAMQSGQGGDEQYF
v_call: TRBV9; clone_size: few; j_call: TRBJ2-1; d_call: TRBD1; cdr3_nt: TGTGCCAGCAGCCCTGGGACAGACAATGAGCAGTTCTTC; cdr3_aa: CASSPGTDNEQFF
v_call: TRBV6-5; clone_size: -; j_call: TRBJ2-2; d_call: -; cdr3_nt: TGTGCCATAGGAGGATCGAACACCGGGGAGCTGTTTTTT; cdr3_aa: CAIGGSNTGELFF